This T cell receptor (beta chain) was sequenced for a study of cytomegalovirus exposure and HLA in healthy donors (dated 2017 in TCRdb). For context, the study as a whole: A later analysis indicated that the 130 or so validation repertoires were generated on the platform also employed for the roughly 720 repertoires of the first cohort. The aim of the study was to test whether cataloging public T cell receptors could identify signatures of past pathogen exposure. A separate validation cohort of 90 to 150 different subjects was used in addition to the approximately 640-subject first cohort. To predict cytomegalovirus infection status, the study combined high-throughput TCR immunosequencing, statistical association of individual TCRs with disease status, and machine learning.

Points the paper makes about the study in general: A later analysis lacked HLA typing for the validation cohort, so it scored co-occurrence in that cohort across all 110 or so repertoires. Cytomegalovirus status was reported to be diagnosed by the classifier with high specificity and sensitivity in both the original and validation cohorts. The authors suggested that the approach could potentially be extended to other disease states and immunological phenotypes. In vitro tests confirmed that a few of the cytomegalovirus-associated TCR beta chains recognize cytomegalovirus antigens. Across donors, most TCR sequences were observed very rarely, whereas some public TCRs were present in many individuals. The study gave a list of 150 to 200 TCR beta chains associated with cytomegalovirus. A later analysis found that TCRs clustered in the first cohort also tended to co-occur in the 120 validation repertoires, with 94% of cluster scores above 0.

As to this clone: The target of this receptor is not known. No per-base quality is available; no much larger clone lies one base away.

From the cysteine through the phenylalanine, the CDR3 covers 16 amino acids. Just the 48-base CDR3 DNA is kept, in frame starting at base 1. The germline V gene encodes CDR1 WNHNN and CDR2 SYGVQD (reference sequence). The germline ends are 19 bases apart after V is trimmed by 3 bases and J by 5 bases. Libraries came from the immunoSEQ multiplex PCR assay. From the authors' description of their analysis: To diagnose cytomegalovirus status from the catalog of TCR beta chain sequences, a statistical classification framework was built. TCRdb mirrors the immuneACCESS table, restricted to in-frame sequences. Some clones are absent from its copies; in checked studies, under half trace to an unresolved V gene, and the reason for the others is unknown. The D gene and trimming were derived from the DNA, and the V and J assignments and clone size from that table. This sample holds over 100,000 clones; about 95% were observed only once. The top ten constitute 0.89% of the sample.

The donors were included in the validation cohort of over a hundred subjects, a group kept apart from the roughly 700-subject first cohort. Rearrangement joined TRBV10-1 to TRBJ1-1; the D segment could be TRBD1, given 5 matching bases. This clonotype was sampled from a woman under 30 in good health and CMV-seronegative. Sequenced sample: PBMCs. The nucleotide sequence reads TGCGCCAGCAGTGAACCACCGACAGTCGGGAGGACTGAAGCTTTCTTT. Translated, this is CASSEPPTVGRTEAFF.